This TCR beta chain was captured by sequencing in a study of blood T cell repertoires in COVID-19. Looked up from germline, CDR1 is SGHRS and CDR2 is YFSETQ. V shed 3 bases and J shed 4 bases, with 10 bases lying between them. CDR3 length: 13 residues. Cohorts were assigned according to the clinical history that participants reported. The recovered donors of Cohort 3 showed two negative PCRs, clearance, or symptom resolution. Original handling: The authors estimated nucleated cell counts from reference gene primer amplification. Clones were read by immunoSEQ multiplex PCR, and TCRdb kept only the in-frame ones, dropping some. Clonal size and the V and J genes are those of that table, whereas D and trimming came from the DNA. The sample has 150,000 to 200,000 clones, 89% seen once. This clone was picked up a small number of times.

V and J are TRBV5-1 and TRBJ1-2, with D possibly matching TRBD1 (6 bases). The TCR was taken from a woman in her late teens or twenties who had recovered from COVID-19. Sequenced material: PBMCs or T cells enriched from blood (not recorded which). CDR3 region: CASSSRGGYGYTF. For the CDR3, the DNA is TGCGCCAGCAGCTCGCGAGGGGGCTATGGCTACACCTTC.